This T cell receptor (beta chain) was identified in a study of T-cell memory formation after mild COVID-19. On this clonotype itself: The antigen remains undetermined.

Libraries for TCRalpha and TCRbeta carried sample barcodes and unique molecular identifiers via 5'RACE. TCRdb analysed the 5' RACE reads with MiXCR anew, one entry per CDR3 protein. The sample has 350,000 to 550,000 distinct CDR3 sequences; under 20% are singletons. Study conclusions and caveats: Mainly in CM and EM were contracting CD4+ clones; CD8+ were in EMRA. CD4+ bias marked clones expanding day 15 to 37, unlike balanced contracting clones.

The clonotype comes from a man aged 18 to 30 who had mild COVID-19 (a few samples of this study predate the infection). Cell type and time point are not known. Sequenced input: PBMCs or a T cell subset sorted from them (not recorded which).

The CDR3 loop is CASSHGRENIQYF. The CDR3 nucleotides read TGCGCCAGCAGCCATGGACGGGAAAACATTCAGTACTTC. The chain couples TRBV5-1 to TRBJ2-4, with D unclear. The V end was cut by 4 bases, the J end by 5 bases, with 10 bases between. The CDR3 is 13 residues long. Germline CDR1 reads SGHRS; CDR2 reads YFSETQ.